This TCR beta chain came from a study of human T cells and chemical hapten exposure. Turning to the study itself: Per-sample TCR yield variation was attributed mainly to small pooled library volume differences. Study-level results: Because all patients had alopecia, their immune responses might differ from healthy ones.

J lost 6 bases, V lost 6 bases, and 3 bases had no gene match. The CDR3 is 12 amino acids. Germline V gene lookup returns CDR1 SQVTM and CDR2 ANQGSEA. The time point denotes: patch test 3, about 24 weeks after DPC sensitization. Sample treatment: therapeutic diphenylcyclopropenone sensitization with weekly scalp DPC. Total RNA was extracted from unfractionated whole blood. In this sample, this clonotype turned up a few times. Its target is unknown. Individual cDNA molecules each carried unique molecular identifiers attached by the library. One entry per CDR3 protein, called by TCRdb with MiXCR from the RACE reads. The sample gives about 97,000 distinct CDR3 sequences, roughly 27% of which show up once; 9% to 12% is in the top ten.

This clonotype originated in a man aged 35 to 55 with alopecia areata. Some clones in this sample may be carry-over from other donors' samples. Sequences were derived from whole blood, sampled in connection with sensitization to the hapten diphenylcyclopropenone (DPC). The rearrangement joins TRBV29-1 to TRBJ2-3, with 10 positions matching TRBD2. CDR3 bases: TGCAGCGTCGAGGGACTAGCGGATACGCAGTATTTT. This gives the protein CSVEGLADTQYF.